The T cell receptor beta chain described here comes from a study of blood T cell repertoires in COVID-19. At the level of the study: PBMCs, B-cell-depleted T cells, or T cells provided the cDNA or gDNA that made up the material.

V dropped 0 bases and J dropped 11 bases, with 14 bases sitting between them. The germline V gene encodes CDR1 MNHEY and CDR2 SVGEGT. The CDR3 has 13 residues. TCRdb's table, derived via immunoSEQ multiplex PCR, lists solely in-frame clones and lacks some. The sample has approximately 250,000 clones, 84% seen once. Source material: peripheral blood. V and J are TRBV6-2 or TRBV6-3 and TRBJ2-7; D is unresolved. This clonotype was sampled from a man between 50 and 59 years old with acute or convalescent COVID-19. CDR3 bases: TGTGCCAGCAGTTACTCGATTAACAGATTGGAGTACTTC. Its protein product is CASSYSINRLEYF.